The 8 T cell receptor beta chains below were found in one sample sequenced in a study of blood T cell repertoires in COVID-19. TCRdb keeps only in-frame clones here, not all; method: immunoSEQ multiplex PCR. The sample lists approximately 81,000 clones; roughly 82% were seen once. The material sequenced was peripheral blood. These receptors came from a human donor in a cohort sampled during active COVID-19.

The chain links TRBV27 to TRBJ2-7, with D maybe TRBD1 (6 bases). CDR1 is MNHEY and CDR2 is SMNVEV in the germline V gene (reference sequence). With 6 bases removed from V and 2 bases from J, the gap between germline ends came to 17 bases. The CDR3 runs 15 residues. For the CDR3, the DNA is TGTGCCAGCAGAACAAAACAGGGATGGGCCTACGAGCAGTACTTC. Translating gives CASRTKQGWAYEQYF.

This chain links TRBV12-3 or TRBV12-4 with TRBJ2-7; D gene uncertain. The CDR3 runs to 13 residues. V was cut by 3 bases and J by 3 bases, with 9 bases left in between. This CDR3 reads CASSLVLSYEQYF. CDR3 nucleotides: TGTGCCAGCAGTTTGGTCCTTAGCTACGAGCAGTACTTC.

This sequence joins TRBV2 and TRBJ1-2; 8 nucleotides match TRBD1. Germline CDR1 reads SNHLY; CDR2 reads FYNNEI. With V trimmed by 9 bases and J by 7 bases, 13 bases remained unmatched. The CDR3 length is 14 residues. DNA for the CDR3: TGTGCCAGATCCACCCAGGGGGCGCGGGGTGGCTACACCTTC. Its translation is CARSTQGARGGYTF.

This clone was recorded a few times. The V call is TRBV3-1 (or the pseudogene TRBV3-2), the J call TRBJ1-2; tentatively, D is TRBD1 (5 bases). This CDR3 region has 14 residues. V was shortened by 0 bases and J by 4 bases, with 9 bases between the two germline ends. The germline V gene has CDR1 LGHDT and CDR2 YNNKEL (reference sequence). The CDR3 loop reads CASSQDQGSYGYTF. For the CDR3, the DNA is TGTGCCAGCAGCCAAGACCAGGGTAGCTATGGCTACACCTTC.

The chain joins TRBV2 to TRBJ1-1, with a possible D match to TRBD1 (6 bases). CDR1 is SNHLY and CDR2 is FYNNEI in the germline V gene. V lost 4 bases to trimming and J lost 6 bases, with 15 bases between them. The CDR3 length is 14 residues. CDR3 amino acids: CASSAGDDASEAFF. The CDR3 DNA is TGTGCCAGCAGTGCAGGGGATGATGCCTCTGAAGCTTTCTTT.

V usage is TRBV6-5 and J usage is TRBJ1-6; TRBD1 might be the D (5 bases). The CDR3 extends over 16 amino acids. Trimming cost V 0 bases and J 8 bases, with 14 bases left between them. Germline V gene lookup returns CDR1 MNHEY and CDR2 SVGAGI. Here the CDR3 DNA reads TGTGCCAGCAGTTACTCGGGGGGTAGGTTGGATTCACCCCTCCACTTT. It codes for CASSYSGGRLDSPLHF.

J is TRBJ2-5 and V is TRBV5-5; D perhaps matches TRBD2 (6 bases). CDR3 length: 14 residues. Germline loops: CDR1 SGHKS, CDR2 YYEKEE (reference sequence). Between the trimmed V and J ends, which lost 0 bases and 3 bases, there was a span of 9 bases. The CDR3 is CASSLGSGEETQYF. The CDR3 DNA reads TGTGCCAGCAGCTTGGGATCGGGGGAAGAGACCCAGTACTTC.

V and J are TRBV19 and TRBJ2-7; D perhaps matches TRBD1 (6 bases). The CDR3 covers 14 residues. The V gene lost 7 bases and the J gene lost 2 bases, with 15 bases spanning the gap. The germline V gene has CDR1 LNHDA and CDR2 SQIVND (reference sequence). CDR3 residues: CASKTTGLTYEQYF. In DNA form, the CDR3 reads TGTGCCAGTAAGACGACAGGTCTGACCTACGAGCAGTACTTC.